These 32 T cell receptor beta chains share one sample of origin, sequenced in a study of shared clonotypes between healthy human individuals. This table comes from immunoSEQ multiplex PCR, and its TCRdb copy is limited to in-frame clones, with some not included. Here the sample spans about 480,000 clones, about 75% being singletons. The sample taken for sequencing was PBMCs. The receptors here all came from a woman in her thirties or forties in good health. Some clones in this sample may be carry-over from other donors' samples.

The chain recombines TRBV7-7 with TRBJ2-3; 11 bases fit TRBD2. The CDR3 is 16 residues long. V lost 1 base to trimming and J lost 5 bases; unmatched junction nucleotides: 5. The germline gives CDR1 SSHAT, CDR2 FNYEAQ (reference sequence). CDR3 sequence (DNA): TGTGCCAGCAGCTTAGGTCTAGCGGGAGGAGTAGATACGCAGTATTTT. This translates into CASSLGLAGGVDTQYF.

The chain recombines TRBV20-1 with TRBJ2-1, with 7 nucleotides matching TRBD1. Per germline, CDR1 DFQATT and CDR2 SNEGSKA (reference sequence). V lost 5 bases and J lost 6; bases outside the gene matches: 1. This CDR3 is built from 11 residues. The DNA for the CDR3 is TGCAGTGCTGACAGGGCCAATGAGCAGTTCTTC. Protein product: CSADRANEQFF.

This clone was counted ten times or more. The chain couples TRBV11-3 to TRBJ2-1; TRBD1 matches at 8 bases. V dropped 5 bases and J dropped 10; count of bases not matched to a gene: 4. The CDR3 spans 12 residues. CDR1 is SGHNT, CDR2 YENEEA, per germline. For the CDR3, the DNA is TGTGCCAGCAGCCCGACAGGGGCCGAGCAGTTCTTC. Its protein product is CASSPTGAEQFF. Filled out from reference TRBV11-3 and TRBJ2-1, the complete variable domain reads EAGVVQSPRYKIIEKKQPVAFWCNPISGHNTLYWYLQNLGQGPELLIRYENEEAVDDSQLPKDRFSAERLKGVDSTLKIQPAELGDSAVYLCASSPTGAEQFFGPGTRLTVL.

The CDR3 DNA is TGTGCCAGCGGAGTGACGACCCAGTACTTC. Its protein is CASGVTTQYF. J is TRBJ2-5 and V is TRBV7-9; no clear D. CDR1 and CDR2 (germline): SEHNR, FQNEAQ (reference sequence). Trimming stripped 8 bases from V and 7 bases from J, with 8 bases between. The CDR3 consists of 10 residues.

The V call is TRBV28, the J call TRBJ2-1; TRBD2 agrees at 11 bases. This CDR3 spans 14 amino acids. V was clipped by 7 bases and J by 5 bases; unmatched bases: 4. CDR1 is MDHEN, CDR2 SYDVKM, per germline. The CDR3 DNA follows: TGTGCCAGCATCCTAGCGGGAGGTAACAATGAGCAGTTCTTC. This gives the protein CASILAGGNNEQFF.

This chain joins TRBV6-1 and TRBJ1-1; no firm D call. Trimming pared 9 bases from V and 4 bases from J, leaving 12 bases between. The CDR3 has 12 residues. Per the germline V gene, CDR1 is MNHNS and CDR2 is SASEGT. CDR3 residues: CASRGSGTEAFF. The DNA of the CDR3 is TGTGCCAGTAGAGGGAGCGGCACTGAAGCTTTCTTT.

This clone was observed a handful of times. The chain couples TRBV29-1 to TRBJ1-1, with 7 positions matching TRBD1. Germline CDR1 is SQVTM and CDR2 is ANQGSEA. With 6 bases clipped from V and 3 bases from J, the junction kept 7 bases outside the gene matches. The CDR3 runs 13 residues. The CDR3 sequence is CSVRTGRDTEAFF. The CDR3 nucleotides are TGCAGCGTGAGGACAGGAAGGGACACTGAAGCTTTCTTT.

The rearrangement links TRBV5-4 to TRBJ1-1, with a tentative D call TRBD1 (5 bases). The V end was cut by 4 bases, the J end by 4 bases, with 17 bases between. This CDR3 is built from 15 residues. Germline assignment: CDR1 SGHNT and CDR2 YYREEE (reference sequence). The CDR3 DNA reads as TGTGCCAGCAGCGAGGACATCTTCGGTGGCACTGAAGCTTTCTTT. Protein: CASSEDIFGGTEAFF.

The rearrangement joins TRBV29-1 to TRBJ2-3, with 9 bases identical to TRBD2. Trimming removed 3 bases from V and 6 bases from J; junction bases left unmatched: 7. The germline gives CDR1 SQVTM, CDR2 ANQGSEA. The CDR3 loop spans 14 amino acids. The CDR3 DNA is TGCAGCGTTGACGCGGCGGGAGGGGCCGATACGCAGTATTTT. This sequence encodes CSVDAAGGADTQYF.

The chain is built from TRBV5-1 and TRBJ2-2; the match to TRBD1 covers 7 bases. Trimming at V came to 4 bases and at J to 0 bases, leaving 9 bases not matched to a gene. The CDR3 length is 17 residues. Per the germline V gene, CDR1 is SGHRS and CDR2 is YFSETQ. For the CDR3, the DNA is TGCGCCAGCAGCCCGGACCCAGGGGGTACGAACACCGGGGAGCTGTTTTTT. It translates to CASSPDPGGTNTGELFF.

This clone was detected only once. V usage is TRBV30 and J usage is TRBJ1-6, with D perhaps matching TRBD1 (5 bases). Deletions cut 2 bases from V and 6 bases from J, with 8 bases between. The CDR3 sequence is 13 residues long. Looked up from germline, CDR1 is GTSNPN and CDR2 is SVGIG (reference sequence). The CDR3 nucleotides are TGTGCCTGGAGTTCCGGGGGTAATTCACCCCTCCACTTT. It codes for CAWSSGGNSPLHF.

The V call is TRBV5-1, the J call TRBJ2-7; TRBD2 matches 12 bases. The CDR3 loop spans 17 amino acids. The V segment lost 0 bases and the J segment 2 bases; nucleotides outside the gene matches: 6. The germline gives CDR1 SGHRS, CDR2 YFSETQ. The CDR3 here is CASSLVSGLAGTYEQYF. CDR3 sequence (DNA): TGCGCCAGCAGCTTGGTCTCCGGACTAGCGGGGACCTACGAGCAGTACTTC.

In DNA form, the CDR3 reads TGTGCCAGCTCACACCAGGAGGGTGAAGCTTTCTTT. Encoded protein: CASSHQEGEAFF. The chain recombines TRBV18 with TRBJ1-1, with D hard to call. Trimming removed 4 bases at V and 7 bases at J, with 10 bases between. The CDR3 consists of 12 residues. CDR1 and CDR2 (germline): KGHSH, LQKENI.

The chain has TRBV28 and TRBJ1-5, with no clear D. V lost 10 bases to trimming and J lost 3 bases, with 10 bases between them. The CDR3 is 12 amino acids. CDR1 is MDHEN, CDR2 SYDVKM, per germline. DNA of the CDR3: TGTGCCACCGACCCCCACAATCAGCCCCAGCATTTT. It is translated as CATDPHNQPQHF. The full variable domain, its missing parts supplied by reference TRBV28 and TRBJ1-5, is DVKVTQSSRYLVKRTGEKVFLECVQDMDHENMFWYRQDPGLGLRLIYFSYDVKMKEKGDIPEGYSVSREKKERFSLILESASTNQTSMYLCATDPHNQPQHFGDGTRLSIL.

As concerns this clone: Its ends do not fully match the called genes, so a read error is possible. The chain uses TRBV9 and TRBJ2-7; 7 nucleotides match TRBD2. Germline lookup yields CDR1 SGDLS and CDR2 YYNGEE. The CDR3 is 15 amino acids. DNA of the CDR3: TGTGCCAGCAGCCCTACCGGGACTACTGGCTACGGGCAGTACTTC. It translates to CASSPTGTTGYGQYF.

V is TRBV5-3 and J is TRBJ2-5, with 10 bases matching TRBD2. TRBV5-3 carries the ORF label, with uncertain function. Trimming took 1 base from V and 0 from J; bases not matched to a gene: 6. The CDR3 has 17 residues. The CDR3, as DNA: TGTGCCAGAAGCTTGAGGACTAGCGGTTCGTACCAAGAGACCCAGTACTTC. Its protein product is CARSLRTSGSYQETQYF.

The chain links TRBV7-3 to TRBJ2-1; 8 nucleotides line up with TRBD1. V was pared by 5 bases and J by 9 bases, with 12 bases of the junction left unmatched. The CDR3 consists of 15 residues. CDR1 and CDR2 from the germline V gene are SGHTA and FQGTGA. CDR3 coding DNA: TGTGCCAGCAGCCCAAACCCCGGACAGGGAAGTGAGCAGTTCTTC. Translation: CASSPNPGQGSEQFF.

This chain joins TRBV7-9 and TRBJ2-3, with D maybe TRBD2 (6 bases). The CDR3 is 18 residues long. Germline CDR1 reads SEHNR; CDR2 reads FQNEAQ (reference sequence). V lost 5 bases and J lost 0, with 21 bases in between. CDR3 residues: CASSPLVLREVSTDTQYF. DNA of the CDR3: TGTGCCAGCAGCCCCTTGGTTTTGAGGGAGGTTAGCACAGATACGCAGTATTTT.

The gene calls are TRBV18 and TRBJ2-2; weak D call: TRBD2 (6 bases). This CDR3 has 16 residues. Trimming cost V 3 bases and J 4 bases, with 15 bases left between them. The germline V gene has CDR1 KGHSH and CDR2 LQKENI. The chain's CDR3 is CASSPTEGSGTGELFF. As DNA, the CDR3 is TGTGCCAGCTCACCTACGGAGGGTAGCGGCACCGGGGAGCTGTTTTTT.

There are many counts of this clone. The chain is built from TRBV11-2 and TRBJ2-1; 7 bases map to TRBD2. Per germline, CDR1 SGHAT and CDR2 FQNNGV. This CDR3 has 12 amino acids. V shed 6 bases and J 16 bases; nucleotides not matched to a gene: 12. CDR3 loop: CASSLWGGSGFF. In DNA, the CDR3 is TGTGCCAGCAGTCTTTGGGGCGGGAGCGGTTTCTTC.

The chain has TRBV5-5 and TRBJ2-3, with D tentatively TRBD1 or TRBD2 (5 bases each). Germline loops: CDR1 SGHKS, CDR2 YYEKEE (reference sequence). The CDR3 is 13 amino acids. Trimming pared 4 bases from V and 4 bases from J, leaving 10 bases between. For the CDR3, the DNA is TGTGCCAGCAGCCCGGGACCGCCAGATACGCAGTATTTT. Translated: CASSPGPPDTQYF.

J is TRBJ2-7 and V is TRBV5-1, with TRBD1 matching 7 bases. CDR1 and CDR2 (germline): SGHRS, YFSETQ. V lost 6 bases to trimming and J lost 5 bases; unmatched junction nucleotides: 8. The CDR3 runs 13 residues. DNA of the CDR3: TGCGCCAGCATGGGACAGTTGGCCAACGAGCAGTACTTC. This sequence encodes CASMGQLANEQYF. The entire variable domain, with the rest obtained from reference TRBV5-1 and TRBJ2-7, is as follows: KAGVTQTPRYLIKTRGQQVTLSCSPISGHRSVSWYQQTPGQGLQFLFEYFSETQRNKGNFPGRFSGRQFSNSRSEMNVSTLELGDSALYLCASMGQLANEQYFGPGTRLTVT.

This chain links TRBV5-1 with TRBJ2-3; the match to TRBD2 covers 9 bases. The J segment lost 6 bases and the V segment lost 0 bases, leaving 11 bases of the junction unmatched. Looked up from germline, CDR1 is SGHRS and CDR2 is YFSETQ. The CDR3 has 17 residues. The CDR3 sequence is CASSLAIAAGGLDTQYF. CDR3 DNA: TGCGCCAGCAGCTTGGCCATCGCCGCGGGAGGGCTTGATACGCAGTATTTT. Supplemented by reference TRBV5-1 and TRBJ2-3, the full variable domain reads KAGVTQTPRYLIKTRGQQVTLSCSPISGHRSVSWYQQTPGQGLQFLFEYFSETQRNKGNFPGRFSGRQFSNSRSEMNVSTLELGDSALYLCASSLAIAAGGLDTQYFGPGTRLTVL.

The V and J genes are TRBV7-8 and TRBJ2-7; no reliable D call. CDR1 and CDR2 from the germline V gene are SGHVS and FQNEAQ. V lost 1 base, J lost 1 base, and 8 bases lay in between. This CDR3 comprises 14 residues. This CDR3 is CASSLDAWSYEQYF. The CDR3, as DNA: TGTGCCAGCAGCTTAGACGCTTGGTCCTACGAGCAGTACTTC.

As for this clone: This could be a read error, since a much larger clone is one nucleotide away. Other DNA sequences from this sample encode an identical CDR3 as well. The CDR3 loop reads CATSRDREVGELFF. The CDR3 DNA follows: TGTGCCACCAGTAGGGACAGGGAGGTCGGGGAGCTGTTTTTT. The chain recombines TRBV15 with TRBJ2-2, with 9 bases matching TRBD1. V shed 6 bases, J shed 7 bases, and the junction held 6 bases outside the gene matches. In germline, CDR1 is LNHNV, CDR2 YYDKDF (reference sequence). The CDR3 sequence is 14 residues long. The variable domain in full, completed from reference TRBV15 and TRBJ2-2, reads DAMVIQNPRYQVTQFGKPVTLSCSQTLNHNVMYWYQQKSSQAPKLLFHYYDKDFNNEADTPDNFQSRRPNTSFCFLDIRSPGLGDTAMYLCATSRDREVGELFFGEGSRLTVL.

This rearrangement joins TRBV18 to TRBJ1-1; TRBD1 agrees at 7 bases. V was clipped by 4 bases and J by 4 bases; unmatched bases: 9. This CDR3 has 15 residues. Germline-derived CDR1 and CDR2 are KGHSH and LQKENI. Here the CDR3 DNA reads TGTGCCAGCTCACTCCGACAGGGAATAGGCACTGAAGCTTTCTTT. Protein: CASSLRQGIGTEAFF.

The chain is built from TRBV28 and TRBJ1-2; a weak D match, TRBD1 (5 bases). Germline CDR1 and CDR2: MDHEN and SYDVKM. V was pared by 3 bases and J by 5 bases, with 16 bases between. There are 15 residues in the CDR3. CDR3 coding DNA: TGTGCCAGCAGTTTGGCCCTCTCGACAGTTTATGGCTACACCTTC. Protein sequence: CASSLALSTVYGYTF.

This clone was detected a few times. The gene calls are TRBV5-4 and TRBJ1-2, with D perhaps TRBD1 (6 bases). With 4 bases removed from V and 6 bases from J, the gap between germline ends came to 16 bases. The CDR3 covers 14 residues. The germline V gene has CDR1 SGHNT and CDR2 YYREEE (reference sequence). CDR3 nucleotides: TGTGCCAGCAGCCTGGGGCGGGGGGCGGATGGCTACACCTTC. It codes for CASSLGRGADGYTF.

This chain connects TRBV2 to TRBJ1-5; 8 bases match TRBD1. The V gene's germline CDR1 is SNHLY and CDR2 FYNNEI. This CDR3 region has 14 residues. After removal of 6 bases from V and 4 bases from J, the junction contained 5 bases not matched to a gene. This CDR3 reads CASRGTGTNQPQHF. DNA for the CDR3: TGTGCCAGCAGGGGGACAGGTACTAATCAGCCCCAGCATTTT.

The V gene is TRBV19, the J gene TRBJ2-1, with D perhaps TRBD1 (7 bases). From germline, CDR1 is LNHDA and CDR2 SQIVND (reference sequence). The CDR3 sequence is 16 residues long. Trimming took off 5 bases at V and 0 bases at J, with 14 bases between the two ends. The CDR3 loop is CASSEGAGISYNEQFF. The CDR3, as DNA: TGTGCCAGTAGTGAGGGGGCGGGAATCTCCTACAATGAGCAGTTCTTC.

This clone was seen a handful of times. The chain employs TRBV15 and TRBJ2-1; 7 bases are a match to TRBD2. V shed 0 bases, J shed 7 bases, and the junction held 6 bases outside the gene matches. Looked up from germline, CDR1 is LNHNV and CDR2 is YYDKDF (reference sequence). This CDR3 spans 15 amino acids. The DNA for the CDR3 is TGTGCCACCAGCAGAGATGTGGCTAGCGGAAATGAGCAGTTCTTC. Translating gives CATSRDVASGNEQFF. Complete variable domain (other parts from reference TRBV15 and TRBJ2-1): DAMVIQNPRYQVTQFGKPVTLSCSQTLNHNVMYWYQQKSSQAPKLLFHYYDKDFNNEADTPDNFQSRRPNTSFCFLDIRSPGLGDTAMYLCATSRDVASGNEQFFGPGTRLTVL.

The CDR3 loop is CAISPGWATDTQYF. CDR3 sequence (DNA): TGTGCCATCAGTCCCGGGTGGGCCACAGATACGCAGTATTTT. The gene calls are TRBV10-3 and TRBJ2-3; the D is unclear. The CDR3 loop spans 14 amino acids. Trimming stripped 5 bases from V and 2 bases from J, with 11 bases between. The germline CDR1 and CDR2 sequences are ENHRY and SYGVKD.